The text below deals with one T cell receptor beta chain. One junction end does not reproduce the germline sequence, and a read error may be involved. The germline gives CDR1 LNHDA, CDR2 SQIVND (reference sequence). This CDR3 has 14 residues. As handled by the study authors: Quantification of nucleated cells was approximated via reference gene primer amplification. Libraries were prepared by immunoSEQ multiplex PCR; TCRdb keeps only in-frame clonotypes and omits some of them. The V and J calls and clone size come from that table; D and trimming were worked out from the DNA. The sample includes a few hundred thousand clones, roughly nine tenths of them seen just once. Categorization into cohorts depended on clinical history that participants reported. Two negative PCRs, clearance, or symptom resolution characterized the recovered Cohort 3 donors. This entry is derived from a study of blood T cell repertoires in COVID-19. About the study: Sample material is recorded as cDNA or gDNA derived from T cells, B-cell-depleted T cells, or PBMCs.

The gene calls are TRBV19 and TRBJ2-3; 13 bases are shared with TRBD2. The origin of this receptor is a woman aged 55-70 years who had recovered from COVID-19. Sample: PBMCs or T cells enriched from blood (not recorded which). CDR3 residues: CASSIAGTSGTLDF. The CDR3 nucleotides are TGTGCCAGTAGTATAGCAGGGACTAGCGGGACTCTGGATTTT.